This TCR beta chain was sequenced during a study of T cells after yellow fever vaccination (dated 2019 in TCRdb). With respect to the entire study: The SMART-Seq v4 Ultra Low Input RNA kit was used to prepare libraries from fractions with low cell numbers. Bulk PBMC replicates and cell subsets were isolated from blood drawn at multiple timepoints before and after both primary and secondary immunization. Two healthy male donors, one aged 18 to 29 and one aged 30 to 40 years, were included in the cohort. To track T-cell clones before and after primary and booster YFV17D yellow fever vaccination, bulk TCR alpha and beta repertoires were sequenced longitudinally.

There are many counts of this clonotype. Its antigen target is currently unknown. The input lacks base qualities; no much larger clone sits a single base away. Sample treatment or condition, as interpreted from the label and publication: live attenuated yellow fever vaccine strain. At every blood-draw timepoint, two biological replicates of bulk PBMCs were collected. PBMCs were isolated from peripheral blood using a standard Ficoll-Paque protocol. TriZol was used to extract RNA from bulk PBMCs, from CD4 and CD8 fractions, and from dextramer-positive and dextramer-negative fractions. The sequencer listed for this sample is Illumina NovaSeq 6000. TCR cDNA was synthesized by 5'RACE template switching, which introduced a universal primer site and unique molecular identifiers. cDNA synthesis was primed from both the TCR alpha and TCR beta constant segments. Library amplification involved two PCR steps, and the second step added sample barcodes and sequencing adapters. Libraries were sequenced on Illumina HiSeq 2500 (2x100 bp) or NovaSeq (2x150 bp). The authors processed their data as follows. Reads were demultiplexed and collapsed into UMI consensus sequences with MIGEC, and V(D)J alignment was performed with MiXCR. Vaccine-responding clonotypes were identified with edgeR using replicate PBMC samples, with FDR below 0.01 and a log2 fold change above 5 up to day 15 being required. CD4 or CD8 identity was assigned to each bulk clonotype according to whether the clonotype was present at higher abundance in the sequenced CD4 repertoire or the sequenced CD8 repertoire. TCRdb handled the public reads itself, with Q25 trimming in fastp and clone calling in MiXCR, and kept productive beta chains. Merged by CDR3 protein, the rows form single entries marked with the most common genes and DNA. The V and J calls were determined by TCRdb, not by the authors. For this sample there are 250,000 or so distinct CDR3 sequences; around 3.5% appear just once. Under 20% of the sample is held by the ten biggest clonotypes.

According to the germline V gene, CDR1 reads SGHTA and CDR2 reads FQGNSA. The CDR3 runs 16 amino acids, cysteine and phenylalanine included. Only the CDR3 DNA is retained, 48 bases long and in frame from the first base. Clipping removes 1 base from V and 0 bases from J, with 3 as the unmatched junction base count. What the authors observed across the whole study: Only a couple of donors were included in the study, so the extent to which the findings can be generalized is limited. After the booster, most clones that had expanded after primary vaccination were detected again (about 97% of CD4 and around 88% of CD8), suggesting broad maintenance of memory. Compared with the primary T-cell response, the secondary T-cell response was faster but weaker, reaching its peak on day 5 rather than on day 15. A small fraction of clonotypes appeared in both the CD4 and CD8 compartments, likely as a result of convergent recombination. Computational filtering was required because FACS-sorted repertoires could contain abundant contaminating clonotypes from the bulk population.

The V and J genes are TRBV7-2 and TRBJ2-1; 7 bases in between match TRBD2. This TCR came from a man aged 18 to 29 who received the YFV17D yellow fever vaccine. The sample was PBMCs, taken 15 days after the yellow fever booster vaccination. The CDR3 reads as follows: CASSLVGGGSYNEQFF. The DNA reads as follows: TGTGCCAGCAGCTTAGTCGGCGGGGGCTCCTACAATGAGCAGTTCTTC. The reference TRBV7-2 and TRBJ2-1 proteins fill in what lies around the CDR3, so the full variable domain reads GAGVSQSPSNKVTEKGKDVELRCDPISGHTALYWYRQSLGQGLEFLIYFQGNSAPDKSGLPSDRFSAERTGGSVSTLTIQRTQQEDSAVYLCASSLVGGGSYNEQFFGPGTRLTVL.